A selection of T cell receptor beta chains follows, all from one sample in a study of blood T cell repertoires in COVID-19. Some clones are missing from TCRdb's copy, which holds only in-frame ones; the method was immunoSEQ multiplex PCR. The repertoire has 140,000 to 150,000 clones, 84% of them found once; the top ten carry around 5%. Sequenced: peripheral blood. Source of these receptors: a human donor in a cohort sampled during active COVID-19. Each CDR3 is given with its conserved first and last residue. Fields, in order: D gene, J gene, clone size, V gene, CDR3 DNA, CDR3 protein. D genes are given only for firm matches. Size values are once, few and many counts, or a class for expanded clones, and some rows have none.

TRBD1,TRBJ1-1,-,TRBV25-1,TGTGCCAGCGTGGACAGGGGACTAGGCACTGAAGCTTTCTTT,CASVDRGLGTEAFF
TRBD2,TRBJ2-5,once,TRBV9,TGTGCCAGCAGCGCGGGGGGGACCCAGTACTTC,CASSAGGTQYF
TRBD1,TRBJ1-5,-,TRBV30,TGTGCCTGGAGTGGGTCCCCACAGGGGGTTGATCCCCAGCATTTT,CAWSGSPQGVDPQHF
-,TRBJ1-1,once,TRBV2,TGTGCCAGCACACTAAACACTGAAGCTTTCTTT,CASTLNTEAFF
TRBD2,TRBJ2-3,once,TRBV4-2,TGTGCCAGCAGCCAAGCGTCGACGGGGGGGCAGGGAGATACGCAGTATTTT,CASSQASTGGQGDTQYF
TRBD2,TRBJ2-5,-,TRBV5-6,TGTGCCAGCAGCTTCGGCGCGGGGGGGGATAAAGAGACCCAGTACTTC,CASSFGAGGDKETQYF
-,TRBJ1-3,-,TRBV6-6,TGTGCCAGCAGTACTCCCCCTGGAAACACCATATATTTT,CASSTPPGNTIYF
TRBD1,TRBJ2-2,once,TRBV11-2,TGTGCCAGCAGCTCCACAGGGGCGAGCACCGGGGAGCTGTTTTTT,CASSSTGASTGELFF
-,TRBJ1-2,-,TRBV6-1,TGTGCCAGCAGTGAGGGGAACGGGGGCTATGGCTACACCTTC,CASSEGNGGYGYTF
-,TRBJ1-1,-,TRBV2,TGTGCCAGCAGTGAAGGCAGGGGCCTCATGAACACTGAAGCTTTCTTT,CASSEGRGLMNTEAFF
TRBD1,TRBJ1-6,-,TRBV6-5,TGTGCCACTAACGGACAGGGAGAGAATTCACCCCTCCACTTT,CATNGQGENSPLHF
TRBD1,TRBJ2-7,-,TRBV4-2,TGTGCCAGCAGCCAAGATCTAAAAGGACAGGCCGCTGTGCAGTACTTC,CASSQDLKGQAAVQYF
TRBD2,TRBJ2-5,once,TRBV7-8,TGTGCCAGCAGCTTAGTGGCTAGCGGCCAAGAGACCCAGTACTTC,CASSLVASGQETQYF
-,TRBJ2-3,-,TRBV28,TGTGCCAGCAGTTTAGCAGGGTCAAGCACAGATACGCAGTATTTT,CASSLAGSSTDTQYF